These T cell receptor beta chains were read from a single sample in a study of blood T cell repertoires in COVID-19. The table came from immunoSEQ multiplex PCR; TCRdb's copy has only in-frame clones and leaves some out. The profile shows over 55,000 clones, 91% of them singletons. The specimen sequenced was peripheral blood. Every receptor here comes from a man aged 55-75 years with acute or convalescent COVID-19. The CDR3 runs from the conserved cysteine through the conserved F or W. Each record gives: clone size, V gene, D gene, J gene, CDR3 protein, CDR3 DNA. A D gene is named only where the DNA matches it firmly. Clone sizes are given selectively: once, few, many, or a class where the clone is expanded.

abundance: once; v_gene: TRBV19; d_gene: -; j_gene: TRBJ2-7; CDR3aa: CASSRGERVYEQYF; CDR3nt: TGTGCCAGTAGTCGAGGGGAGCGGGTCTACGAGCAGTACTTC
abundance: -; v_gene: TRBV4-3; d_gene: -; j_gene: TRBJ1-1; CDR3aa: CASSQEGRAGTEAFF; CDR3nt: TGCGCCAGCAGCCAAGAAGGCAGGGCCGGGACTGAAGCTTTCTTT
abundance: -; v_gene: TRBV3-1/TRBV3-2; d_gene: -; j_gene: TRBJ1-6; CDR3aa: CASSPTGIENSPLHF; CDR3nt: TGTGCCAGCAGCCCGACGGGAATAGAGAATTCACCCCTCCACTTT
abundance: -; v_gene: TRBV4-1; d_gene: TRBD2; j_gene: TRBJ2-5; CDR3aa: CASSQEGREGRKKTQYF; CDR3nt: TGCGCCAGCAGCCAAGAGGGGCGGGAGGGCCGTAAAAAGACCCAGTACTTC
abundance: -; v_gene: TRBV30; d_gene: -; j_gene: TRBJ1-5; CDR3aa: CAWTKPGGGGQPQHF; CDR3nt: TGTGCCTGGACCAAACCGGGGGGTGGCGGTCAGCCCCAGCATTTT
abundance: -; v_gene: TRBV6-4; d_gene: -; j_gene: TRBJ1-5; CDR3aa: CASSFNAGQPQHF; CDR3nt: TGTGCCAGCAGCTTTAACGCCGGGCAGCCCCAGCATTTT
abundance: -; v_gene: TRBV30; d_gene: -; j_gene: TRBJ2-3; CDR3aa: CAWSGGTPEYF; CDR3nt: TGTGCCTGGAGTGGGGGGACTCCGGAGTATTTT
abundance: -; v_gene: TRBV6-5; d_gene: TRBD2; j_gene: TRBJ2-7; CDR3aa: CASSPPAGASYEQYF; CDR3nt: TGTGCCAGCAGCCCCCCGGCGGGAGCCTCCTACGAGCAGTACTTC
abundance: -; v_gene: TRBV5-1; d_gene: -; j_gene: TRBJ2-1; CDR3aa: CASSLQGLWDEQFF; CDR3nt: TGCGCCAGCAGCCTGCAAGGACTGTGGGATGAGCAGTTCTTC
abundance: -; v_gene: TRBV19; d_gene: -; j_gene: TRBJ1-2; CDR3aa: CASSIARASHGYGYTF; CDR3nt: TGTGCCAGTAGTATAGCCAGGGCGTCTCACGGTTATGGCTACACCTTC
abundance: -; v_gene: TRBV28; d_gene: -; j_gene: TRBJ1-2; CDR3aa: CAAFSRTNYGYTF; CDR3nt: TGTGCAGCGTTTTCTCGAACCAACTATGGCTACACCTTC
abundance: -; v_gene: TRBV9; d_gene: TRBD2; j_gene: TRBJ2-3; CDR3aa: CASSAGLAGGTQYF; CDR3nt: TGTGCCAGCAGCGCGGGACTAGCGGGAGGTACGCAGTATTTT
abundance: -; v_gene: TRBV6-6; d_gene: TRBD2; j_gene: TRBJ2-7; CDR3aa: CASSLGLAGGNSYEQYF; CDR3nt: TGTGCCAGCAGTCTGGGACTAGCGGGAGGGAACTCCTACGAGCAGTACTTC
abundance: -; v_gene: TRBV7-8; d_gene: -; j_gene: TRBJ1-5; CDR3aa: CASRHFKGEYSNQPQHF; CDR3nt: TGTGCCAGCAGACACTTTAAGGGGGAATATAGCAATCAGCCCCAGCATTTT
abundance: -; v_gene: TRBV6-1; d_gene: TRBD1; j_gene: TRBJ2-7; CDR3aa: CASSDRGRGQKGEQYF; CDR3nt: TGTGCCAGCAGTGATCGAGGCAGGGGGCAAAAGGGCGAGCAGTACTTC
abundance: -; v_gene: TRBV7-9; d_gene: -; j_gene: TRBJ1-2; CDR3aa: CASSHNRDRGGYTF; CDR3nt: TGTGCCAGCAGCCATAACAGGGATCGGGGTGGCTACACCTTC
abundance: -; v_gene: TRBV9; d_gene: -; j_gene: TRBJ1-3; CDR3aa: CASSVDKGGAGNTIYF; CDR3nt: TGTGCCAGCAGCGTAGATAAAGGGGGTGCTGGAAACACCATATATTTT
abundance: -; v_gene: TRBV10-3; d_gene: TRBD2; j_gene: TRBJ2-4; CDR3aa: CASPFGLAGGLGNIQYF; CDR3nt: TGTGCCAGCCCTTTTGGGCTAGCGGGAGGGCTTGGAAACATTCAGTACTTC
abundance: few; v_gene: TRBV2; d_gene: -; j_gene: TRBJ2-3; CDR3aa: CASSEDLGRTDTQYF; CDR3nt: TGTGCCAGCAGTGAAGATTTAGGGAGGACAGATACGCAGTATTTT
abundance: -; v_gene: TRBV4-1; d_gene: TRBD2; j_gene: TRBJ2-7; CDR3aa: CASSQLGLAGTYEQYF; CDR3nt: TGCGCCAGCAGCCAACTCGGGCTAGCGGGAACCTACGAGCAGTACTTC
abundance: -; v_gene: TRBV6-5; d_gene: -; j_gene: TRBJ2-7; CDR3aa: CASSYGGEGGYEQYF; CDR3nt: TGTGCCAGCAGTTACGGGGGGGAAGGGGGCTACGAGCAGTACTTC
abundance: -; v_gene: TRBV18; d_gene: -; j_gene: TRBJ1-1; CDR3aa: CASSTNREITEAFF; CDR3nt: TGTGCCAGCTCAACTAACAGGGAAATCACTGAAGCTTTCTTT
abundance: -; v_gene: TRBV7-9; d_gene: -; j_gene: TRBJ2-1; CDR3aa: CASSPPRRPYNEQFF; CDR3nt: TGTGCCAGCAGCCCTCCCCGGAGGCCATACAATGAGCAGTTCTTC
abundance: -; v_gene: TRBV4-3; d_gene: TRBD1; j_gene: TRBJ2-5; CDR3aa: CASSQEVDRGKRETQYF; CDR3nt: TGCGCCAGCAGCCAAGAGGTGGACAGGGGTAAGAGAGAGACCCAGTACTTC
abundance: -; v_gene: TRBV11-3; d_gene: -; j_gene: TRBJ1-1; CDR3aa: CASSLEAGANTEAFF; CDR3nt: TGTGCCAGCAGCTTAGAGGCAGGGGCCAACACTGAAGCTTTCTTT
abundance: -; v_gene: TRBV28; d_gene: -; j_gene: TRBJ2-4; CDR3aa: CASSRPRGDKNIQYF; CDR3nt: TGTGCCAGCAGCAGACCCAGGGGGGACAAAAACATTCAGTACTTC
abundance: few; v_gene: TRBV28; d_gene: -; j_gene: TRBJ2-2; CDR3aa: CASSPIRRSQNTGELFF; CDR3nt: TGTGCCAGCAGCCCAATTCGACGTAGCCAGAACACCGGGGAGCTGTTTTTT
abundance: few; v_gene: TRBV6-1; d_gene: -; j_gene: TRBJ1-5; CDR3aa: CASSDNWRAGGQPQHF; CDR3nt: TGTGCCAGCAGTGATAATTGGCGGGCAGGCGGTCAGCCCCAGCATTTT
abundance: few; v_gene: TRBV15; d_gene: TRBD1; j_gene: TRBJ1-6; CDR3aa: CATSRATGTESSYNSPLHF; CDR3nt: TGTGCCACCAGCAGAGCCACCGGGACAGAGAGCTCCTATAATTCACCCCTCCACTTT